This T cell receptor beta chain is from a study of blood T cell repertoires in COVID-19. Study in general: Sites across the United States, Italy and Spain contributed samples from acute and convalescent COVID-19. PBMCs, B-cell-depleted T cells, or T cells were the source of the cDNA or gDNA that made up the material.

One Seattle source followed patients from active infection through their disease course. The V end lost 6 bases, the J end lost 0 bases, and 12 bases lay between the germline ends. Germline V gene data show CDR1 as MDHEN and CDR2 as SYDVKM. The CDR3 consists of 15 residues. In the authors' methods: Reference gene primer amplification gave estimated nucleated cell counts. Sequenced by immunoSEQ multiplex PCR; TCRdb stores in-frame clones only, minus some. V, J and clone size were drawn from that table, and D and trimming were deduced from the DNA. Here the sample spans more than 65,000 clones, 65% to 90% being singletons.

The chain joins TRBV28 to TRBJ1-5; D not certain. The sample taken for sequencing was peripheral blood. This TCR derives from a man aged 25 to 45 with COVID-19, enrolled during active disease. CDR3 bases: TGTGCCAGCAGACCGACGGACTATAGCAATCAGCCCCAGCATTTT. It yields the protein CASRPTDYSNQPQHF.